The 30 T cell receptor beta chains reported below all come from one sample, sequenced in a study of response to subunit inactivated influenza vaccine. TCRdb fed the RT-PCR reads into MiXCR, producing one record per CDR3 protein. The sample records roughly 500,000 distinct CDR3 sequences, approximately 24% being singletons. The sample consisted of CD4+ T cells sorted from PBMCs, taken 4 to 6 days after vaccination. These TCRs come from a middle-aged man who received an inactivated influenza vaccine.

V gene TRBV7-2 combines with J gene TRBJ2-7; 9 nucleotides match TRBD2. This CDR3 contains 14 residues. Per the germline V gene, CDR1 is SGHTA and CDR2 is FQGNSA. J was trimmed by 6 bases and V by 3 bases; bases with no gene match: 6. This CDR3 reads CASSFIAGEGEQYF. In nucleotides, the CDR3 is TGTGCCAGCAGCTTCATAGCGGGAGAGGGCGAGCAGTACTTC.

The chain employs TRBV9 and TRBJ2-4; 8 bases match TRBD2. Germline values: CDR1 SGDLS, CDR2 YYNGEE. The V and J ends lost 2 bases and 3 bases, in that order; junction bases with no gene match: 4. The CDR3 runs to 15 residues. CDR3 sequence reads: CASSVGGEGKNIQYF. DNA for the CDR3: TGTGCCAGCAGCGTCGGGGGGGAGGGCAAAAACATTCAGTACTTC.

This clonotype turned up a few times. The chain employs TRBV12-5 and TRBJ2-5; the D gene is possibly TRBD1 (5 bases). The germline CDR1 and CDR2 sequences are LGHNT and FRNRAP. The CDR3 is 13 residues long. The V end was cut by 6 bases, the J end by 4 bases, with 12 bases between. The CDR3 bases are TGTGCTAGTGGGCCCGATAGGGGAGAGACCCAGTACTTC. Its translation: CASGPDRGETQYF.

This clonotype was seen a single time. The V gene is TRBV5-1, the J gene TRBJ2-1, with D perhaps TRBD2 (6 bases). The CDR3 spans 14 residues. From germline, CDR1 is SGHRS and CDR2 YFSETQ. The germline V and J ends were trimmed by 0 bases and 9 bases, with 13 bases remaining between them. The CDR3 bases are TGCGCCAGCAGCTTGGGTCTGGAGGGACGTGAGCAGTTCTTC. This encodes CASSLGLEGREQFF.

The rearrangement uses TRBV5-1 and TRBJ2-1; unclear D gene. CDR1 SGHRS and CDR2 YFSETQ come from the germline V gene. This CDR3 is built from 15 residues. The V gene lost 0 bases and the J gene lost 4 bases, with 11 bases spanning the gap. CDR3 amino acids: CASSLASGNYNEQFF. The CDR3 nucleotides read TGCGCCAGCAGCTTGGCCTCGGGCAATTACAATGAGCAGTTCTTC.

The sample holds a few counts of this clonotype. The chain employs TRBV12-3 or TRBV12-4 and TRBJ2-7; 7 bases agree with TRBD1. This CDR3 comprises 15 residues. The J segment lost 4 bases and the V segment lost 8 bases, leaving 14 bases of the junction unmatched. The CDR3 protein is CASSVYGTDQYEQYF. CDR3 sequence (DNA): TGTGCCAGCTCCGTTTACGGGACAGATCAATACGAGCAGTACTTC.

This clonotype has ten or more counts. V gene TRBV5-6 combines with J gene TRBJ1-2, with D hard to call. The CDR3 is 12 amino acids. Germline CDR1 is SGHDT and CDR2 is YYEEEE. The V gene lost 2 bases and the J gene lost 8 bases, with 10 bases spanning the gap. The CDR3: CASSLPETGYTF. The CDR3 nucleotides are TGTGCCAGCAGCTTACCCGAGACAGGCTACACCTTC.

The J gene is TRBJ2-1, the V gene TRBV4-1; D not certain. The germline gives CDR1 MGHRA, CDR2 YSYEKL. The CDR3 contains 12 residues. Trimming removed 0 bases at V and 13 bases at J, with 10 bases between. CDR3 protein: CASSQESDLQFF. The CDR3 nucleotides are TGCGCCAGCAGCCAAGAGTCGGACCTCCAGTTCTTC.

The table lists this clonotype with a few counts. The CDR3: CASSYRVDQPQHF. For the CDR3, the DNA is TGTGCCAGCAGTTACAGGGTTGATCAGCCCCAGCATTTT. The chain links TRBV6-5 to TRBJ1-5; D ambiguous. V lost 2 bases, J lost 5 bases, and 7 bases lay in between. The CDR3 covers 13 residues. The germline V gene encodes CDR1 MNHEY and CDR2 SVGAGI.

The rearrangement joins TRBV19 to TRBJ2-3; 8 nucleotides match TRBD1. The CDR3 covers 15 residues. Germline CDR1 reads LNHDA; CDR2 reads SQIVND (reference sequence). Unmatched junction bases numbered 6, after V lost 5 bases and J lost 2 bases. CDR3 nucleotides: TGTGCCAGTAGTGGGACAGGAAGTCCCACAGATACGCAGTATTTT. This gives the protein CASSGTGSPTDTQYF.

The rearrangement links TRBV12-3 or TRBV12-4 to TRBJ2-7; perhaps TRBD1 as D (6 bases). The CDR3 has 14 residues. V lost 4 bases, J lost 4 bases, and 14 bases lay in between. The CDR3 DNA is TGTGCCAGCAGTTCCACGACAGGCTTATACGAGCAGTACTTC. This codes for CASSSTTGLYEQYF.

The chain recombines TRBV15 with TRBJ1-3; D remains ambiguous. This CDR3 is built from 17 residues. V lost 3 bases and J 0 bases, leaving 15 bases between the germline ends. Looked up from germline, CDR1 is LNHNV and CDR2 is YYDKDF (reference sequence). The CDR3 DNA is TGTGCCACCAGCAGTTCAGTACAACTAAGCTCTGGAAACACCATATATTTT. Translated, it gives CATSSSVQLSSGNTIYF.

This clonotype has a count of ten or more. The chain links TRBV29-1 to TRBJ2-5, with D unresolved. The CDR3 runs to 11 residues. The V end lost 6 bases, the J end lost 2 bases, and 7 bases lay between the germline ends. The V gene's germline CDR1 is SQVTM and CDR2 ANQGSEA. The CDR3 DNA follows: TGCAGCGTAGCCCAGCAAGAGACCCAGTACTTC. Protein sequence: CSVAQQETQYF.

This clonotype was detected a few times. This chain uses TRBV20-1 with TRBJ2-1, with D possibly matching TRBD2 (5 bases). Trimming cost V 3 bases and J 0 bases, with 15 bases left between them. In germline, CDR1 is DFQATT, CDR2 SNEGSKA (reference sequence). CDR3 length equals 16 residues. CDR3 sequence: CSARDSRASSYNEQFF. The CDR3 DNA follows: TGCAGTGCTAGGGACTCACGGGCGAGCTCCTACAATGAGCAGTTCTTC.

The chain is built from TRBV15 and TRBJ1-2; no clear D gene. The V end lost 1 base, the J end lost 6 bases, and 9 bases lay between the germline ends. Looked up from germline, CDR1 is LNHNV and CDR2 is YYDKDF (reference sequence). The CDR3 covers 13 residues. This CDR3 is CATSRGAGDGYTF. CDR3 DNA: TGTGCCACCAGCAGAGGGGCAGGCGATGGCTACACCTTC.

The rearrangement joins TRBV11-2 to TRBJ2-1, with 12 bases fitting TRBD2. CDR1 and CDR2 (germline): SGHAT, FQNNGV. V gave up 0 bases and J gave up 7 bases; unmatched junction bases: 4. CDR3 length: 16 residues. The CDR3 protein is CASSLDSSGGGNEQFF. The CDR3 nucleotides are TGTGCCAGCAGCTTAGATTCTAGCGGGGGGGGAAATGAGCAGTTCTTC.

The chain employs TRBV29-1 and TRBJ1-2, with TRBD1 identical over 10 bases. This CDR3 comprises 13 residues. Germline-derived CDR1 and CDR2 are SQVTM and ANQGSEA. Trimming took 4 bases from V and 8 from J; bases not matched to a gene: 7. CDR3 nucleotides: TGCAGCGTTGTGGGACAGGGGATGGGAGGCTACACCTTC. It codes for CSVVGQGMGGYTF.

The V and J genes are TRBV20-1 and TRBJ1-5, with D tentatively TRBD1 (5 bases). The CDR3 runs to 15 residues. The V and J ends lost 0 bases and 6 bases respectively, with 15 bases between them. Germline loops: CDR1 DFQATT, CDR2 SNEGSKA (reference sequence). CDR3 DNA sequence: TGCAGTGCTAGAGATCGCGGGGGTAGGAGTCAGCCCCAGCATTTT. As protein: CSARDRGGRSQPQHF.

The chain recombines TRBV6-5 with TRBJ2-7; no clear D gene. Germline CDR1 MNHEY, CDR2 SVGAGI. The CDR3 runs 13 residues. Trimming took off 2 bases at V and 6 bases at J, with 11 bases between the two ends. In nucleotides, the CDR3 is TGTGCCAGCAGTTACATTTTGGGTTTCGAGCAGTACTTC. Residues: CASSYILGFEQYF.

The sample holds a few counts of this clonotype. The chain links TRBV20-1 to TRBJ1-2; the D gene is possibly TRBD1 (5 bases). CDR1 is DFQATT, CDR2 SNEGSKA, per germline (reference sequence). Trimming took off 0 bases at V and 3 bases at J, with 5 bases between the two ends. This CDR3 is built from 12 residues. This CDR3 is CSAREGHYGYTF. CDR3 nucleotides: TGCAGTGCTAGAGAGGGGCACTATGGCTACACCTTC.

J is TRBJ2-5 and V is TRBV20-1; 10 bases line up with TRBD2. The CDR3 extends over 15 amino acids. The V segment lost 5 bases and the J segment 0 bases; nucleotides outside the gene matches: 6. The germline V gene has CDR1 DFQATT and CDR2 SNEGSKA (reference sequence). CDR3 residues: CSALTSGLYQETQYF. The DNA for the CDR3 is TGCAGTGCTTTGACTAGCGGGCTGTACCAAGAGACCCAGTACTTC.

This chain joins TRBV5-5 and TRBJ2-2; 12 nucleotides align to TRBD2. Losses at the gene ends were 4 bases for V and 0 bases for J; bases not matched to a gene: 4. The CDR3 is 17 amino acids. Germline assignment: CDR1 SGHKS and CDR2 YYEKEE (reference sequence). This CDR3 is CASSLRLAGANTGELFF. DNA of the CDR3: TGTGCCAGCAGCCTAAGACTAGCGGGGGCGAACACCGGGGAGCTGTTTTTT.

The chain carries TRBV7-2 and TRBJ2-5; D gene unclear. Germline CDR1 SGHTA, CDR2 FQGNSA. The CDR3 is 13 residues long. Trimming cost V 11 bases and J 1 base, with 14 bases left between them. The CDR3 DNA follows: TGTGCCGTAAATTTTCGGGCCCAAGAGACCCAGTACTTC. It encodes CAVNFRAQETQYF.

This clonotype was seen a handful of times. V gene TRBV4-3 combines with J gene TRBJ2-3; D is unclear. From germline, CDR1 is LGHNA and CDR2 YSLEER. The CDR3 is 17 residues long. V shed 3 bases and J shed 0 bases, with 16 bases lying between them. CDR3 DNA: TGCGCCAGCAGCCATATCACCCGAGGACGGAGCACAGATACGCAGTATTTT. This translates into CASSHITRGRSTDTQYF.

The V call is TRBV7-2, the J call TRBJ2-1; 10 nucleotides align to TRBD2. Losses at the gene ends were 4 bases for V and 6 bases for J; bases not matched to a gene: 9. Germline assignment: CDR1 SGHTA and CDR2 FQGNSA. The length of the CDR3 is 16 residues. CDR3 loop: CASSSAASGGINEQFF. The CDR3 DNA follows: TGTGCCAGCAGCTCGGCTGCTAGCGGGGGCATCAATGAGCAGTTCTTC.

The gene calls are TRBV5-1 and TRBJ2-7, with TRBD1 matching over 10 bases. The CDR3 consists of 14 residues. Germline V gene sequence: CDR1 SGHRS, CDR2 YFSETQ. V shed 4 bases, J shed 6 bases, and the junction held 7 bases outside the gene matches. The chain's CDR3 is CASSPRGQGSEQYF. The CDR3 nucleotides read TGCGCCAGCAGCCCGAGGGGACAGGGGAGCGAGCAGTACTTC.

The J gene is TRBJ1-4, the V gene TRBV10-3; 8 bases align to TRBD1. J was trimmed by 5 bases and V by 10 bases; bases with no gene match: 6. In germline, CDR1 is ENHRY, CDR2 SYGVKD. The CDR3 is made up of 13 amino acids. CDR3 protein: CATRTGNNEKLFF. The CDR3 coding sequence is TGTGCCACGAGGACAGGGAACAATGAAAAACTGTTTTTT.

The chain combines TRBV9 with TRBJ2-1, with D possibly being TRBD2 (6 bases). The germline gives CDR1 SGDLS, CDR2 YYNGEE. CDR3 size: 15 residues. Trimming cost V 3 bases and J 9 bases, with 19 bases left between them. In DNA, the CDR3 is TGTGCCAGCAGCGACCGGGACTGGGGAGTCAGTGAGCAGTTCTTC. Amino acid sequence: CASSDRDWGVSEQFF.

This clonotype has just a few counts. The rearrangement links TRBV5-1 to TRBJ2-2; weak D call: TRBD1 (5 bases). V lost 0 bases and J lost 6, with 12 bases in between. This CDR3 is 15 amino acids long. Germline CDR1 is SGHRS and CDR2 is YFSETQ. Here the CDR3 reads CASSLVQGRSGELFF. CDR3 in DNA: TGCGCCAGCAGCTTGGTCCAGGGTCGGTCCGGGGAGCTGTTTTTT.

The chain combines TRBV5-4 with TRBJ1-1; 9 positions match TRBD1. The V gene end was trimmed by 6 bases and the J gene end by 0 bases; junction bases not matched to a gene: 9. Germline-derived CDR1 and CDR2 are SGHNT and YYREEE (reference sequence). The CDR3 extends over 16 amino acids. CDR3 in DNA: TGTGCCAGCAACAACTTGGGACAGGGCTTGAACACTGAAGCTTTCTTT. It encodes CASNNLGQGLNTEAFF.